The 27 T cell receptor beta chains below come from one sample, sequenced in a study of blood T cell repertoires in COVID-19. The table came from immunoSEQ multiplex PCR; TCRdb's copy has only in-frame clones and leaves some out. Of about 130,000 clones in the sample, 65% to 85% were seen once. Sequenced: peripheral blood. These receptors originate from a man in his 70s with acute or convalescent COVID-19.

There are a few counts of this clone. J is TRBJ1-2 and V is TRBV10-3; D not certain. The CDR3 consists of 13 residues. The germline CDR1 and CDR2 sequences are ENHRY and SYGVKD. V lost 2 bases and J lost 3, with 7 bases in between. This chain's CDR3 is CAISEIGDYGYTF. CDR3 DNA: TGTGCCATCAGTGAGATCGGAGACTATGGCTACACCTTC.

The chain joins TRBV4-2 to TRBJ2-5, with 7 bases lining up with TRBD2. CDR3 length equals 16 residues. Germline CDR1 LGHNA, CDR2 YNFKEQ. V trimming: 4 bases; J trimming: 5 bases; junction bases outside the gene matches: 13. The DNA of the CDR3 is TGTGCCAGCAGCCGCTCAGGGACCAGCGGGGTGGAGACCCAGTACTTC. Amino acid sequence: CASSRSGTSGVETQYF.

V gene TRBV5-1 combines with J gene TRBJ2-1; D call uncertain. The germline gives CDR1 SGHRS, CDR2 YFSETQ. There are 13 residues in the CDR3. V shed 2 bases and J shed 5 bases, with 8 bases lying between them. The DNA for the CDR3 is TGCGCCAGCAGCTTCTACCCGGACAATGAGCAGTTCTTC. It yields the protein CASSFYPDNEQFF.

This chain uses TRBV5-1 with TRBJ2-1; TRBD1 matches 11 bases. From germline, CDR1 is SGHRS and CDR2 YFSETQ. Losses at the gene ends were 3 bases for V and 15 bases for J; bases not matched to a gene: 5. The CDR3 contains 12 residues. CDR3 sequence: CASSSSGTGGFF. The CDR3 bases are TGCGCCAGCAGCTCCTCCGGGACAGGGGGGTTCTTC.

The chain carries TRBV14 and TRBJ1-6, with D tentatively TRBD1 (5 bases). CDR1 is SGHDN, CDR2 FVKESK, per germline. This CDR3 is 13 amino acids long. The V and J ends lost 2 bases and 12 bases respectively, with 11 bases between them. This chain's CDR3 is CASSQSGAGPLHF. Here the CDR3 DNA reads TGTGCCAGCAGCCAAAGCGGGGCAGGACCCCTCCACTTT.

The chain carries TRBV18 and TRBJ1-6, with 8 bases lining up with TRBD1. Germline trimming cut 2 bases from V and 7 bases from J; bases unmatched to any gene: 10. Germline loops: CDR1 KGHSH, CDR2 LQKENI. CDR3 size: 17 residues. Here the CDR3 reads CASSPIPRDRLNSPLHF. CDR3 DNA sequence: TGTGCCAGCTCACCAATTCCCCGGGACAGGCTCAATTCACCCCTCCACTTT.

J is TRBJ2-1 and V is TRBV3-1 (or the pseudogene TRBV3-2); TRBD2 agrees at 8 bases. The germline CDR1 and CDR2 sequences are LGHDT and YNNKEL (reference sequence). The ends lost 1 base at V and 0 bases at J; junction bases unmatched: 5. The CDR3 is 17 residues long. DNA of the CDR3: TGTGCCAGCAGCCAAGGTCCCAGCGGGGGCTCCTACAATGAGCAGTTCTTC. This codes for CASSQGPSGGSYNEQFF.

The chain couples TRBV2 to TRBJ1-1, with 7 bases aligning to TRBD1. Unmatched junction bases numbered 19, after V lost 7 bases and J lost 5 bases. The CDR3 consists of 17 residues. CDR1 and CDR2 (germline): SNHLY, FYNNEI. CDR3 sequence reads: CASTKLRGNRGGTEAFF. The DNA for the CDR3 is TGTGCCAGCACCAAACTCCGAGGGAACAGGGGTGGGACTGAAGCTTTCTTT.

The chain uses TRBV7-2 and TRBJ2-1, with TRBD1 matching 12 bases. From germline, CDR1 is SGHTA and CDR2 FQGNSA. The CDR3 is 17 residues long. V dropped 6 bases and J dropped 6; count of bases not matched to a gene: 12. The CDR3 coding sequence is TGTGCCAGCAGTCGACGGACCGGGACAGGGGGCCGCAATGAGCAGTTCTTC. This translates into CASSRRTGTGGRNEQFF.

This sequence joins TRBV24-1 and TRBJ1-3; D is possibly TRBD1 (5 bases). The V gene's germline CDR1 is KGHDR and CDR2 SFDVKD. The length of the CDR3 is 17 residues. V was pared by 4 bases and J by 0 bases, with 15 bases between. The CDR3 loop is CATSDPGEVLSGNTIYF. The CDR3 region has the DNA TGTGCCACCAGTGACCCGGGGGAGGTTCTCTCTGGAAACACCATATATTTT.

The V call is TRBV2, the J call TRBJ2-3, with TRBD2 matching 7 bases. This CDR3 has 14 residues. Per germline, CDR1 SNHLY and CDR2 FYNNEI. V lost 10 bases to trimming and J lost 2 bases; unmatched junction nucleotides: 9. This CDR3 reads CATTGAGVTDTQYF. CDR3 in DNA: TGTGCCACGACCGGGGCGGGGGTCACAGATACGCAGTATTTT.

This clone was observed once. This rearrangement joins TRBV12-3 or TRBV12-4 to TRBJ2-7; TRBD1 agrees at 9 bases. V lost 8 bases, J lost 2 bases, and 4 bases stayed unmatched. The CDR3 extends over 13 amino acids. CDR3 amino acids: CASGTGNTYEQYF. CDR3 nucleotide sequence: TGTGCCAGCGGGACAGGGAATACCTACGAGCAGTACTTC.

J is TRBJ1-3 and V is TRBV19; D ambiguous. Germline V CDR1 and CDR2: LNHDA, SQIVND (reference sequence). Between the trimmed V and J ends, which lost 5 bases and 15 bases, there was a span of 17 bases. The CDR3 length is 12 residues. This CDR3 is CASSVSRQPAYF. CDR3 sequence (DNA): TGTGCCAGTAGTGTGTCCAGGCAGCCGGCATATTTT.

In this sample, this clone turned up a few times. The junction differs from germline at one of its ends, possibly a read error. The chain has TRBV7-7 and TRBJ2-1; maybe TRBD1 (6 bases). Germline V gene sequence: CDR1 SSHAT, CDR2 FNYEAQ (reference sequence). The CDR3 totals 15 residues. DNA for the CDR3: TGTGCTAGCAGCTTAGGGGGTAACAGGTACAATGAGCAGTTCTTC. Translating it yields CASSLGGNRYNEQFF.

V gene TRBV7-2 combines with J gene TRBJ2-7; TRBD1 might be the D (6 bases). V dropped 1 base and J dropped 0 bases, with 10 bases sitting between them. Per germline, CDR1 SGHTA and CDR2 FQGNSA. There are 15 residues in the CDR3. The CDR3 spells CASSLGTVGSYEQYF. The DNA of the CDR3 is TGTGCCAGCAGCTTAGGGACAGTTGGCTCCTACGAGCAGTACTTC.

The chain has TRBV7-9 and TRBJ1-3; D ambiguous. Trimming pared 1 base from V and 0 bases from J, leaving 10 bases between. Germline lookup yields CDR1 SEHNR and CDR2 FQNEAQ (reference sequence). The CDR3 covers 16 residues. CDR3 sequence reads: CASSLGSSGSGNTIYF. CDR3 bases: TGTGCCAGCAGCTTAGGGAGCTCCGGCTCTGGAAACACCATATATTTT.

The J gene is TRBJ1-2, the V gene TRBV29-1; 8 bases align to TRBD1. V trimming: 4 bases; J trimming: 6 bases; junction bases outside the gene matches: 1. This CDR3 has 11 residues. Germline CDR1 is SQVTM and CDR2 is ANQGSEA. As DNA, the CDR3 is TGCAGCGTTGCAGGGGGCCATGGCTACACCTTC. This gives the protein CSVAGGHGYTF.

This sequence joins TRBV5-4 and TRBJ2-2; 9 bases match TRBD1. CDR1 is SGHNT and CDR2 is YYREEE in the germline V gene (reference sequence). V lost 3 bases, J lost 5 bases, and 5 bases stayed unmatched. The CDR3 runs to 15 residues. The CDR3 nucleotides read TGTGCCAGCAGCTCTCGGACAGGGGTTACCGGGGAGCTGTTTTTT. Translation gives CASSSRTGVTGELFF.

J is TRBJ1-5 and V is TRBV2; D is possibly TRBD1 (5 bases). V was trimmed by 2 bases and J by 2 bases, leaving 19 bases between them. Per the germline V gene, CDR1 is SNHLY and CDR2 is FYNNEI. This CDR3 contains 18 residues. Here the CDR3 reads CASSEPPFRDRGNQPQHF. DNA of the CDR3: TGTGCCAGCAGTGAACCTCCCTTCCGAGACAGAGGCAATCAGCCCCAGCATTTT. Filled out from reference TRBV2 and TRBJ1-5, the complete variable domain reads EPEVTQTPSHQVTQMGQEVILRCVPISNHLYFYWYRQILGQKVEFLVSFYNNEISEKSEIFDDQFSVERPDGSNFTLKIRSTKLEDSAMYFCASSEPPFRDRGNQPQHFGDGTRLSIL.

The chain employs TRBV19 and TRBJ1-5; D is unresolved. There are 16 residues in the CDR3. The ends were cut back, 2 bases at V and 0 bases at J, with 11 bases in the middle. Germline V gene data show CDR1 as LNHDA and CDR2 as SQIVND (reference sequence). The CDR3 DNA sequence: TGTGCCAGTAGTATATTTTCGGGAAATAGCAATCAGCCCCAGCATTTT. Protein product: CASSIFSGNSNQPQHF.

This chain uses TRBV7-8 with TRBJ2-7; 7 bases match TRBD1. V was clipped by 6 bases and J by 3 bases; unmatched bases: 5. Germline-derived CDR1 and CDR2 are SGHVS and FQNEAQ. CDR3 length: 13 residues. Written as DNA, the CDR3 is TGTGCCAGCAGGTGGGACAGTCACTACGAGCAGTACTTC. It encodes CASRWDSHYEQYF. Looking up the rest from reference TRBV7-8 and TRBJ2-7 gives the full variable domain: GAGVSQSPRYKVAKRGQDVALRCDPISGHVSLFWYQQALGQGPEFLTYFQNEAQLDKSGLPSDRFFAERPEGSVSTLKIQRTQQEDSAVYLCASRWDSHYEQYFGPGTRLTVT.

This chain links TRBV19 with TRBJ1-5, with unresolved D. The CDR3 length is 13 residues. CDR1 LNHDA and CDR2 SQIVND come from the germline V gene (reference sequence). Trimming shortened V by 6 bases and J by 6 bases, and 12 bases separated the two germline ends. DNA of the CDR3: TGTGCCAGTAGAGTCGAAGGGAGTCAGCCCCAGCATTTT. Encoded protein: CASRVEGSQPQHF.

This clone was observed once. The chain has TRBV28 and TRBJ1-5, with D possibly being TRBD1 (5 bases). CDR3 length: 16 amino acids. Germline V gives CDR1 MDHEN, CDR2 SYDVKM. Trimming took off 1 base at V and 4 bases at J, with 14 bases between the two ends. CDR3 amino acids: CASSLLSRVRNQPQHF. As DNA, the CDR3 is TGTGCCAGCAGTTTATTGTCCAGGGTGAGAAATCAGCCCCAGCATTTT.

This chain joins TRBV4-2 and TRBJ2-5; weak D call: TRBD1 (6 bases). Germline lookup yields CDR1 LGHNA and CDR2 YNFKEQ. The CDR3 consists of 14 residues. V shed 2 bases and J shed 4 bases, with 11 bases lying between them. CDR3 sequence reads: CASSQKTGGETQYF. The CDR3 DNA follows: TGTGCCAGCAGCCAAAAGACAGGTGGAGAGACCCAGTACTTC.

This sequence joins TRBV19 and TRBJ1-2; 12 bases fit TRBD1. This CDR3 has 14 residues. With 6 bases clipped from V and 6 bases from J, the junction kept 5 bases outside the gene matches. The germline V gene encodes CDR1 LNHDA and CDR2 SQIVND (reference sequence). In nucleotides, the CDR3 is TGTGCCAGTAGAGGGACAGGGGGCAAGGATGGCTACACCTTC. This encodes CASRGTGGKDGYTF.

V usage is TRBV7-8 and J usage is TRBJ2-3; no reliable D call. This CDR3 region has 14 residues. Per the germline V gene, CDR1 is SGHVS and CDR2 is FQNEAQ. Trimming left V 6 bases short and J 1 base short, with 11 bases between. The CDR3 coding sequence is TGTGCCAGCAGTTGGCGGCCTCGCACAGATACGCAGTATTTT. It specifies CASSWRPRTDTQYF.

The chain employs TRBV4-1 and TRBJ2-3; no reliable D call. Trimming took 4 bases from V and 3 from J, leaving 14 bases between them. Germline loops: CDR1 MGHRA, CDR2 YSYEKL. The CDR3 loop spans 15 amino acids. The CDR3 loop is CASSPGQSGTDTQYF. CDR3 nucleotide sequence: TGCGCCAGCAGCCCTGGGCAGTCAGGTACAGATACGCAGTATTTT.